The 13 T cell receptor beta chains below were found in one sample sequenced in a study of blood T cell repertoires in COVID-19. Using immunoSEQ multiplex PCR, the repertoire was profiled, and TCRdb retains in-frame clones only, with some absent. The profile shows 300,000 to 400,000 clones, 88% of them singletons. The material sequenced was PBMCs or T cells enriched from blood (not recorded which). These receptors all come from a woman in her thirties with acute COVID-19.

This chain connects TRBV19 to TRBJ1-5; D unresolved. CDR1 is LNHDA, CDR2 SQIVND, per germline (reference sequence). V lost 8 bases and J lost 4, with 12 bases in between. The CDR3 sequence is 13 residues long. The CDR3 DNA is TGTGCCAGTTCATTTCGGTTGAATCAGCCCCAGCATTTT. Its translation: CASSFRLNQPQHF.

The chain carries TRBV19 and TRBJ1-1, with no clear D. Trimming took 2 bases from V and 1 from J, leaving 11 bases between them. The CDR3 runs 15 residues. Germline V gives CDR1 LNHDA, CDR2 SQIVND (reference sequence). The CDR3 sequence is CASSIRYGRNTEAFF. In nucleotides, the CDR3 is TGTGCCAGTAGTATACGGTACGGGAGGAACACTGAAGCTTTCTTT.

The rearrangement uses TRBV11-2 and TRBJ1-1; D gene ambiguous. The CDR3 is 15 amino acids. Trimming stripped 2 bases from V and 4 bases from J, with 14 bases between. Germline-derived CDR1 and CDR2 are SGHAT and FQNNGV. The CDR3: CASSLFQAASTEAFF. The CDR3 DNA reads TGTGCCAGCAGCTTATTTCAGGCCGCGAGCACTGAAGCTTTCTTT. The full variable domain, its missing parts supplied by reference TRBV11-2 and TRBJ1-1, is EAGVAQSPRYKIIEKRQSVAFWCNPISGHATLYWYQQILGQGPKLLIQFQNNGVVDDSQLPKDRFSAERLKGVDSTLKIQPAKLEDSAVYLCASSLFQAASTEAFFGQGTRLTVV.

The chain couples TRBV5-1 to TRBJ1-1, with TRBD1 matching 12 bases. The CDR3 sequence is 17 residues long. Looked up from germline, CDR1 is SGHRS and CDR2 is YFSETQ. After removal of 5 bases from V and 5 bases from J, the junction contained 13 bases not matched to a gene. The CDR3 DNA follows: TGCGCCAGCAGACACCTCCGGGACAGGGGGCTAGGGACTGAAGCTTTCTTT. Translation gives CASRHLRDRGLGTEAFF.

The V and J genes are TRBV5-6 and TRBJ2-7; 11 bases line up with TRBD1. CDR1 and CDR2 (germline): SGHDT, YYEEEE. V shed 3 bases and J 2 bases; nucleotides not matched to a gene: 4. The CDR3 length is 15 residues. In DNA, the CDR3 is TGTGCCAGCAGCTGGGACAGGGGGGCAACCTACGAGCAGTACTTC. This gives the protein CASSWDRGATYEQYF. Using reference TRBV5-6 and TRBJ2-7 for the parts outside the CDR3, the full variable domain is DAGVTQSPTHLIKTRGQQVTLRCSPKSGHDTVSWYQQALGQGPQFIFQYYEEEERQRGNFPDRFSGHQFPNYSSELNVNALLLGDSALYLCASSWDRGATYEQYFGPGTRLTVT.

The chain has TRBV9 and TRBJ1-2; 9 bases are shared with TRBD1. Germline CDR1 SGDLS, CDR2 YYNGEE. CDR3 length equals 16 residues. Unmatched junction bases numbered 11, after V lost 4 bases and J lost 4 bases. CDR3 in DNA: TGTGCCAGCAGCCACCCCCGGACAGGGGTAGGCTATGGCTACACCTTC. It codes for CASSHPRTGVGYGYTF.

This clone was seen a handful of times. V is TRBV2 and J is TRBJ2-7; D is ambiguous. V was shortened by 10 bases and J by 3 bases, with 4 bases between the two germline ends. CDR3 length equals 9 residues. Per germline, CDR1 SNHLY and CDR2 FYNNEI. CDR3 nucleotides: TGTGCCATCGGCTACGAGCAGTACTTC. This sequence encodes CAIGYEQYF.

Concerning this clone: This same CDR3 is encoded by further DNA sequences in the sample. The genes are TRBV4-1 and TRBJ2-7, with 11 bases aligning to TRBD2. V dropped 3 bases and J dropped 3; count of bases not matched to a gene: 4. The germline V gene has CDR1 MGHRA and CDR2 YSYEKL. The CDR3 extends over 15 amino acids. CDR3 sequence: CASSQATSGGYEQYF. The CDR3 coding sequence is TGCGCCAGCAGCCAGGCCACTAGCGGGGGCTACGAGCAGTACTTC.

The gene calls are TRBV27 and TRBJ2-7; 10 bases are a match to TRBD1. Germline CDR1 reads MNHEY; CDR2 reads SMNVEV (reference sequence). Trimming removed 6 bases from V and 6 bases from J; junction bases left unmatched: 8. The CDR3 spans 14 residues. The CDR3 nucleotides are TGTGCCAGCAGGCGGACAGGGGGTCTGGGCGAGCAGTACTTC. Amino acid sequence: CASRRTGGLGEQYF.

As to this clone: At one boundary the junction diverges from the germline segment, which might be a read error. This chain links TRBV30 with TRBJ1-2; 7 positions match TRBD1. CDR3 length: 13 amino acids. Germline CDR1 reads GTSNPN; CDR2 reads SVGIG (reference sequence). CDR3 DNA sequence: TGTGCCCGGAGACAGGGTGGATCGGATGGCTACACCTTC. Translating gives CARRQGGSDGYTF.

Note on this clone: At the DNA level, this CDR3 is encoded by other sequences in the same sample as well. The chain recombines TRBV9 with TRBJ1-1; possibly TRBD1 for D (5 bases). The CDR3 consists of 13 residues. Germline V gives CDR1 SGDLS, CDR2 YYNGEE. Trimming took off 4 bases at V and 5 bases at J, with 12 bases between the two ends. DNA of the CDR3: TGTGCCAGCAGCCGGGGGGAGGGAACTGAAGCTTTCTTT. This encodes CASSRGEGTEAFF.

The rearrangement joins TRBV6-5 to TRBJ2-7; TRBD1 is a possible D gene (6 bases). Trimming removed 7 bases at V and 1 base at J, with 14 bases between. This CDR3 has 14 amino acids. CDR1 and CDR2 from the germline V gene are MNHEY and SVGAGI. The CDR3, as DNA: TGTGCCAGCACCAAACAACAGGGTTCCTACGAGCAGTACTTC. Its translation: CASTKQQGSYEQYF.

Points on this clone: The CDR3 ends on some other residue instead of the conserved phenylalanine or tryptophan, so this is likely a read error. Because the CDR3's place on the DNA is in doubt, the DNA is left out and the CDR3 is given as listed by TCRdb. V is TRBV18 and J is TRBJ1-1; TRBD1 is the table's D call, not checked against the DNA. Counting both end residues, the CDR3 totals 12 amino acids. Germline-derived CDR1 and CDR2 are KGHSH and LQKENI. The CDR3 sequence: CASSLDRGMGNI.